This entry features one T cell receptor beta chain sequence. Its antigen is unknown. The germline gene is not matched at one end of the junction; a read error may be the cause. The sort gate was single viable CD3+CD4+CD8-CD45RO+ cells for memory CD4+ T cells. After thawing, CD4+ T cells were positively selected. This entry is derived from a study of memory CD4+ T cells and cytomegalovirus serostatus. Study-wide context: Of the healthy Belgian adults, 9 were CMV seropositive and 20 to 30 seronegative. Points from the study as a whole: About 40% of the roughly 150 known CMV-associated TCRbeta sequences appeared in CD4+ memory.

The germline CDR1 and CDR2 sequences are SGHRS and YFSETQ. This CDR3 contains 11 residues. Profiled with immunoSEQ multiplex PCR; TCRdb holds only in-frame clones, not every one. Found here are about 50,000 clones, about 79% of them singletons; the top ten hold 0.5% to 0.6%. The J gene is TRBJ2-2, the V gene TRBV5-1, with D unresolved. The source material was memory CD4+ T cells from blood. This clonotype originated in an adult in good health and CMV-seronegative. The CDR3 coding sequence is TGCGCCAGCGGCTTGTTTGGGGAGCTGTTTTTT. Its translation is CASGLFGELFF.